This T cell receptor beta chain comes out of a study of blood T cell repertoires in COVID-19. For the study at large: Sites across the United States, Italy and Spain contributed samples from acute and convalescent COVID-19. T cells, B-cell-depleted T cells, or PBMCs supplied cDNA or gDNA.

The junction had 8 bases not matched to a gene; V was cut back by 0 bases and J by 10 bases. Germline V gene lookup returns CDR1 MGHRA and CDR2 YSYEKL. This CDR3 is 16 amino acids long. Under the authors' procedure: Quantification of nucleated cells was approximated via reference gene primer amplification. Profiling relied on immunoSEQ multiplex PCR, and the TCRdb table lists in-frame clones only, not all of them. V and J calls and clone size are as listed in that table; D and trimming were resolved from the DNA. The data hold some 76,000 clones, with approximately 80% observed a single time. This chain uses TRBV4-1 with TRBJ1-6, with 8 bases that match TRBD1. Sequenced: peripheral blood. The sequence was obtained from a man between 45 and 60 years old with acute or convalescent COVID-19. The CDR3 nucleotides are TGCGCCAGCAGCCAAGATCAGAGACAGGGGAAATCACCCCTCCACTTT. This sequence encodes CASSQDQRQGKSPLHF.